This T cell receptor beta chain was sequenced for a study of T cells in narcolepsy. This clone appeared a few times. The protocol was immunoSEQ multiplex PCR, while the TCRdb copy is restricted to in-frame clones and leaves out a portion. The data hold about 32,000 clones, with about 76% observed a single time. This receptor was identified in a human donor with narcolepsy. The sample was CD45RA- memory CD4+ T cells from PBMCs.

CDR3 coding DNA: TGTGCCGTCGGAGGGAGTAATGAAAAACTGTTTTTT. Protein: CAVGGSNEKLFF. V gene TRBV6-5 combines with J gene TRBJ1-4, with D uncertain. CDR1 and CDR2 (germline): MNHEY, SVGAGI. The CDR3 is 12 residues long. Trimming took off 11 bases at V and 4 bases at J, with 11 bases between the two ends.